The present entry profiles one T cell receptor (beta chain) with its context. In its sample, this clonotype was seen a few times. Its antigen has not been determined. No clone much larger than this one lies a single base away; base qualities are absent. TCR beta CDR3 regions were amplified from RNA transcripts. The TCR CDR3 was subjected to a first round of RT-PCR using the HTBI primer set and the Qiagen OneStep RT-PCR kit. The libraries were constructed in a second round of multiplex PCR and then size-selected and purified. The libraries were sequenced on an Illumina HiSeq2000 using paired-end 100 bp reads. In the original analysis: SOAPnuke was used to process the raw data, throwing out any read that contained adapters or uncalled bases, had a mean Phred below 15, or lacked an exact constant-primer or identifier match. COPE v1.2.5 was used to merge high-quality paired reads, and clonotypes were defined as unique nucleotide sequences. MiTCR v1.1 was used to align clonotypes to the IMGT TRBV, TRBD and TRBJ reference segments. The analysis included only V-J combinations with a frequency above 0.0001, which together covered 99% to 99.2% of the repertoires. A TCS score was defined as the ratio of F50 (clonal expansion) to E x V (chaos), with BLOSUM62-based TCRdist applied between CDR3 peptides within each V-J. Welch's t-statistics and random forest reduced roughly 540 V-J features to 13, which were used in a naive Bayes classifier (R e1071). The raw public data were reprocessed by TCRdb itself: fastp quality trimming at Q25, MiXCR clonotype calling, in-frame beta chains only. Entries are consolidated by CDR3 protein sequence, retaining the most common genes and DNA. The V and J calls shown here were made by TCRdb, not taken from the authors' results. This sample gives under 450,000 distinct CDR3 sequences in total; approximately 14% of them show up just once. The ten most abundant clones make up roughly 15% of the sample.

Stable Graves' hyperthyroidism was defined as the absence of progression to ophthalmopathy over 18 months of follow-up. Hyperthyroidism patients were aged 18 to 65 years and newly diagnosed, with disease duration of less than 2 months. Patients with uncontrolled infections, other autoimmune diseases, pregnancy or lactation were excluded. Diagnoses were established on the basis of clinical symptoms, serum thyroxine and TRAb, thyroid ultrasound, and orbital computed tomography. PBMCs were isolated from more than 8 ml of fresh peripheral blood by Ficoll-Paque density gradient centrifugation. Total RNA was extracted using Trizol reagent, and RNA quality was assessed on an Agilent 2100 Bioanalyzer. The data derive from a study of T cells in Graves' hyperthyroidism and ophthalmopathy (dated by TCRdb to the late 2010s). Regarding the complete study: Peripheral blood samples were taken at initial diagnosis, before any treatment was given. TCR Vbeta CDR3 sequencing of approximately 140 peripheral blood samples (approximately 44 ophthalmopathy, 75 to 85 hyperthyroidism and roughly 17 progressor patients) is reported in the paper. TCR V-J signatures able to tell the groups apart were searched for in a discovery cohort of more than 90 patients, of whom more than 40 had Graves' ophthalmopathy and 55 to 60 had stable Graves' hyperthyroidism. Thyroid tissue and blood T-cell repertoires from more than 5 Graves' hyperthyroidism patients were also compared in the study. The approximately 95 discovery patients were divided at random into training and test sets in a 7:3 ratio. Once sampling was done, hyperthyroidism patients were given methimazole at a starting dose of 30 mg daily, whereas ophthalmopathy patients were given high-dose intravenous methylprednisolone. Whether ophthalmopathy could be predicted prospectively was tested in an independent validation cohort made up of about 18 hyperthyroidism patients plus 17 patients who later progressed to ophthalmopathy.

What the authors observed across the whole study: No statistical method was used to fix the sample size in advance, and group allocation was not hidden from the investigators. In cross-validation, a model built on a 13 V-J signature told ophthalmopathy apart from stable hyperthyroidism with under 90% sensitivity and around 84% specificity, and in testing the same model reached 80%/75%. Blood samples also contained most of the expanded thyroid clonotypes (frequency above 0.001), which suggests that blood repertoires may reflect thyroid immune responses. In validation, progression to ophthalmopathy was predicted by the model with 70.59% sensitivity and roughly 76% specificity, a median of about 6 months before onset.

The germline V gene (reference sequence) provides CDR1 SEHNR and CDR2 FQNEAQ. Taken from cysteine to phenylalanine, the CDR3 has 23 residues. Of the read, only the CDR3 DNA is kept; its 69 bases are in frame from base 1. Compared with germline, V lacks 2 bases and J lacks 0 bases; bases without a gene match: 24. The sequenced material came from blood. The receptor's source is a woman younger than 30 with Graves' hyperthyroidism. The chain is encoded by TRBV7-9 joined to TRBJ1-3, with 8 junctional bases fitting TRBD1. The CDR3 reads CASSLSVSVMAPGQENSGNTIYF. The sequenced DNA: TGTGCCAGCAGCTTAAGCGTATCTGTTATGGCCCCGGGACAGGAGAACTCTGGAAACACCATATATTTT.